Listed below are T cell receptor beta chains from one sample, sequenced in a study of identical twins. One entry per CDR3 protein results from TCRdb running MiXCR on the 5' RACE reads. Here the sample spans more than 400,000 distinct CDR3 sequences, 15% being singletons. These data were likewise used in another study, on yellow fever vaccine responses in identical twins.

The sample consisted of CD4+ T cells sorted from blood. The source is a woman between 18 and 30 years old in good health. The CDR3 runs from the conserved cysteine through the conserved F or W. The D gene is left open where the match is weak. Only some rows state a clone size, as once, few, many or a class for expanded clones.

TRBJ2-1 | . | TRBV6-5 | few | CASSYTGPTLNEQFF | TGTGCCAGCAGTTACACAGGACCCACCCTCAATGAGCAGTTCTTC
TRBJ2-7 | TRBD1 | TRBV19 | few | CASSTTGTGGAYEQYF | TGTGCCAGTAGTACCACCGGGACAGGGGGTGCCTACGAGCAGTACTTC
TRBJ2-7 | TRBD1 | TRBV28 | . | CASSSAGTGGSYEQYF | TGTGCCAGCAGTTCAGCCGGGACAGGGGGATCCTACGAGCAGTACTTC
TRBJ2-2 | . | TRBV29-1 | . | CSVASPGAGELFF | TGCAGCGTTGCATCCCCGGGCGCCGGGGAGCTGTTTTTT
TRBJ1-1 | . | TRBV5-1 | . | CASSLGPPDGATEAFF | TGCGCCAGCAGCTTGGGACCTCCCGACGGCGCTACTGAAGCTTTCTTT
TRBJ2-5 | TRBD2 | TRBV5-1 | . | CASSLNPAGDQETQYF | TGCGCCAGCAGCTTGAATCCAGCGGGGGACCAAGAGACCCAGTACTTC
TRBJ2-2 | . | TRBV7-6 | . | CASSFGGGGAGELFF | TGTGCCAGCAGCTTCGGAGGGGGAGGCGCCGGGGAGCTGTTTTTT
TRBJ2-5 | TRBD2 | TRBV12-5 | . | CASGLLHWTSGRGETQYF | TGTGCTAGTGGTTTGCTCCATTGGACTAGCGGGAGAGGGGAGACCCAGTACTTC
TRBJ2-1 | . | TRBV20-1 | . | CSARDEADIYNEQFF | TGCAGTGCTAGAGATGAGGCAGATATCTACAATGAGCAGTTCTTC
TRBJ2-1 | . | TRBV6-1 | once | CASSPDPRRTISYNEQFF | TGTGCCAGCAGTCCAGATCCGCGAAGGACAATCTCCTACAATGAGCAGTTCTTC
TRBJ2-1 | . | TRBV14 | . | CASSEGVTPYNEQFF | TGTGCCAGCAGTGAGGGGGTCACCCCCTACAATGAGCAGTTCTTC
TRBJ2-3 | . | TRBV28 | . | CASTQLASLGGDTQYF | TGTGCCAGCACCCAACTGGCTAGTTTAGGTGGGGATACGCAGTATTTT
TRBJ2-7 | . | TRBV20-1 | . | CSAPQGPEQYF | TGCAGTGCTCCCCAAGGCCCCGAGCAGTACTTC
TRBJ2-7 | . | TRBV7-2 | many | CASSLGGTLPYEQYF | TGTGCCAGCAGCTTAGGGGGAACCTTACCTTACGAGCAGTACTTC
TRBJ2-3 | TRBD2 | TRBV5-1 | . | CASSLEASGRDTQYF | TGCGCCAGCAGCTTGGAGGCTAGCGGGAGGGATACGCAGTATTTT
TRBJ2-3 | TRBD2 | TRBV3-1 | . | CASSQAGGPTDTQYF | TGTGCCAGCAGCCAAGCGGGGGGGCCCACAGATACGCAGTATTTT